These T cell receptor beta chains were read from a single sample in a study of blood T cell repertoires in COVID-19. Clones were sequenced by immunoSEQ multiplex PCR, and TCRdb holds only the in-frame ones, with some missing. This table has about 250,000 clones, about 85% appearing once. Sequencing was carried out using peripheral blood. These receptors were taken from a human donor with COVID-19, enrolled during active disease. The donor label of this sample is uncertain. Each CDR3 is given with its conserved first and last residue. D genes are given only for firm matches. Only some rows state a clone size, as once, few, many or a class for expanded clones.

D gene	clone size	J gene	V gene	CDR3 DNA	CDR3 protein
.	.	TRBJ1-1	TRBV20-1	TGCAGTGCTAGTAATGGCCTTTGGAACACTGAAGCTTTCTTT	CSASNGLWNTEAFF
.	.	TRBJ2-3	TRBV28	TGTGCCAGCAGCAAAGACTACACAGATACGCAGTATTTT	CASSKDYTDTQYF
TRBD2	.	TRBJ2-2	TRBV4-3	TGCGCCAGCAGCACAAGCGGGAGGGTCACCGGGGAGCTGTTTTTT	CASSTSGRVTGELFF
.	.	TRBJ2-1	TRBV7-2	TGTGCCAGCAGCTCACGGGGGAGTGAGCAGTTCTTC	CASSSRGSEQFF
.	.	TRBJ1-2	TRBV3-1/TRBV3-2	TGTGCCAGCGCGCATCCCCCCTATGGCTACACCTTC	CASAHPPYGYTF
.	once	TRBJ1-5	TRBV6-5	TGTGCCAGCAGGACCACAGGGCACGGTCAGCCCCAGCATTTT	CASRTTGHGQPQHF
.	.	TRBJ2-7	TRBV19	TGTGCCAGTAGTATTGCACAGGACTCCTACGAGCAGTACTTC	CASSIAQDSYEQYF
.	.	TRBJ1-5	TRBV7-2	TGTGCCAGCAGCGACCCCCCCGGGACACAATTTAGCAATCAGCCCCAGCATTTT	CASSDPPGTQFSNQPQHF
TRBD1	.	TRBJ2-2	TRBV6-5	TGTGCCAGCAAAGTCGACAGGGCCGAATCCGGGGAGCTGTTTTTT	CASKVDRAESGELFF
TRBD1	.	TRBJ2-5	TRBV5-1	TGCGCCAGCAAAGAGGGACAGCAAGAGACCCAGTACTTC	CASKEGQQETQYF
.	.	TRBJ1-5	TRBV19	TGTGCCAGTAGTGTGCTACAGATTAGCAATCAGCCCCAGCATTTT	CASSVLQISNQPQHF
TRBD1	.	TRBJ1-5	TRBV7-8	TGTGCCAGCAGCCCCCAGGGGGCTAGCAATCAGCCCCAGCATTTT	CASSPQGASNQPQHF
.	.	TRBJ1-6	TRBV9	TGTGCCAGCAGCGTCAGGGGTTCCTATAATTCACCCCTCCACTTT	CASSVRGSYNSPLHF
.	.	TRBJ1-1	TRBV30	TGTGCCTGGAGTTCTCTAGAAGCTTTCTTT	CAWSSLEAFF
.	.	TRBJ2-2	TRBV7-8	TGTGCCAGCAGCAGTAGCGGATTAAACACCGGGGAGCTGTTTTTT	CASSSSGLNTGELFF
TRBD1	.	TRBJ2-6	TRBV30	TGTGCTTGGACCCGGGACAGGGTTAGCCGTGGGGCCAACGTCCTGACTTTC	CAWTRDRVSRGANVLTF
.	.	TRBJ1-2	TRBV5-4	TGTGCCAGCAGCGAAGCCCGTTATTCAGGTGGCTACACCTTC	CASSEARYSGGYTF
.	.	TRBJ1-2	TRBV7-6	TGTGCCAGCAGCGGATACAGGGCTGGGGGCTACACCTTC	CASSGYRAGGYTF
.	.	TRBJ2-7	TRBV2	TGTGCCAGCAGTGGAGGTATTACATCCGGACATTCCTACGAGCAGTACTTC	CASSGGITSGHSYEQYF
TRBD2	.	TRBJ2-1	TRBV19	TGTGCCAGTAGTTTGGGACTAGCGGGAGGGCCCAGTGGAGATGAGCAGTTCTTC	CASSLGLAGGPSGDEQFF
.	.	TRBJ1-6	TRBV3-1/TRBV3-2	TGTGCCAGCAGCCCTGCGATCCCGGATTCACCCCTCCACTTT	CASSPAIPDSPLHF
TRBD1	.	TRBJ1-6	TRBV27	TGTGCCAGCAGTCACCGGGACAGAGGGCAATCACCCCTCCACTTT	CASSHRDRGQSPLHF
.	.	TRBJ2-2	TRBV14	TGTGCCAGCAGCCGCCTAAGGGGAACCGGGGAGCTGTTTTTT	CASSRLRGTGELFF
TRBD2	.	TRBJ2-1	TRBV2	TGTGCCAGCAGTGAACGGGGGGAGGGGATTAAAGTAAAGATCTACAATGAGCAGTTCTTC	CASSERGEGIKVKIYNEQFF
.	.	TRBJ1-5	TRBV9	TGTGCCAGCAGCGTAGGAGTCAATAGCAATCAGCCCCAGCATTTT	CASSVGVNSNQPQHF
.	.	TRBJ2-3	TRBV7-2	TGTGCCAGCAGCTTAGCACTGCGCACAGATACGCAGTATTTT	CASSLALRTDTQYF
TRBD1	.	TRBJ1-1	TRBV3-1/TRBV3-2	TGTGCCAGCAGCCAAACAGACAGGGACACTGAAGCTTTCTTT	CASSQTDRDTEAFF
.	.	TRBJ2-1	TRBV5-1	TGCGCCAGCAGCTTCTCGGGTAACTGGAATGAGCAGTTCTTC	CASSFSGNWNEQFF
.	.	TRBJ1-1	TRBV3-1/TRBV3-2	TGTGCCAGCAGCCCTTCCGGGACTCCCTGGGGTGAAGCTTTCTTT	CASSPSGTPWGEAFF
TRBD1	few	TRBJ2-1	TRBV7-9	TGTGCCAGCAGCTCGATGAGGCCGGGACAGTCCTACAATGAGCAGTTCTTC	CASSSMRPGQSYNEQFF
.	.	TRBJ1-6	TRBV12-3/TRBV12-4	TGTGCCAGCAGTCTCCTCAGGAATTCACCCCTCCACTTT	CASSLLRNSPLHF
.	.	TRBJ1-5	TRBV2	TGTGCCAGCAGGGTGGACAGCTACTATAGACCCCAGCATTTT	CASRVDSYYRPQHF
.	.	TRBJ2-2	TRBV18	TGTGCCAGCTCACCGGTACAGTTGAACACCGGGGAGCTGTTTTTT	CASSPVQLNTGELFF
TRBD1	.	TRBJ1-5	TRBV3-1/TRBV3-2	TGTGCCAGCTTGCTGGGGACAGCTACTTATAGCAATCAGCCCCAGCATTTT	CASLLGTATYSNQPQHF
.	.	TRBJ1-1	TRBV10-3	TGTGCCATCAGTGACCCGAGAGGGCTCGGCACTGAAGCTTTCTTT	CAISDPRGLGTEAFF
TRBD2	.	TRBJ2-2	TRBV18	TGTGCCAGCTCGGAACTAGCGGGAGCGTGGTCTAACACCGGGGAGCTGTTTTTT	CASSELAGAWSNTGELFF
.	.	TRBJ2-7	TRBV5-4	TGTGCCAGCAGCTTGGACGGGGAGTACGAGCAGTACTTC	CASSLDGEYEQYF
.	.	TRBJ2-1	TRBV5-1	TGCGCCAGCAGTGAATTGGTCGAGGATGAGCAGTTCTTC	CASSELVEDEQFF
TRBD1	.	TRBJ1-2	TRBV10-3	TGTGCCATCAGTGAGGACAGGGCGGCCTATGGCTACACCTTC	CAISEDRAAYGYTF
.	.	TRBJ1-1	TRBV5-8	TGTGCCAGCAGCGGAGGAGGGACGAACACTGAAGCTTTCTTT	CASSGGGTNTEAFF
.	.	TRBJ1-2	TRBV21-1	TGTGCCAGCATAGAATACCGGGACAGGGGAACTGGCTACACCTTC	CASIEYRDRGTGYTF
.	.	TRBJ1-3	TRBV18	TGTGCCAGCTCGCCCCAGGGACTCTCTGGAAACACCATATATTTT	CASSPQGLSGNTIYF
.	.	TRBJ2-3	TRBV19	TGTGCCAGTAGTATTGTGGGCACTAGAAATACGCAGTATTTT	CASSIVGTRNTQYF
TRBD1	.	TRBJ1-2	TRBV29-1	TGCAGCATTAGGCGCCCCGGGACAGGGAATGGCTACACCTTC	CSIRRPGTGNGYTF
TRBD1	.	TRBJ1-1	TRBV5-8	TGTGCCAGCAGGGCCCGGGACAGGAACACTGAAGCTTTCTTT	CASRARDRNTEAFF